Below are 27 T cell receptor beta chains sequenced from a single sample in a study of response to subunit inactivated influenza vaccine. TCRdb used MiXCR to reprocess the RT-PCR reads, holding one entry per CDR3 protein. The table records hundreds of thousands of distinct CDR3 sequences, around 15% of them present only once. The input for sequencing was PBMCs from blood, taken 14 to 15 days before vaccination. The receptors were gathered from a man aged 45-60 years who received an inactivated influenza vaccine.

V is TRBV11-2 and J is TRBJ1-2, with D possibly matching TRBD1 (6 bases). CDR1 is SGHAT, CDR2 FQNNGV, per germline. The CDR3 has 13 residues. V lost 5 bases, J lost 4 bases, and 11 bases lay in between. CDR3: CASSPGTLYGYTF. CDR3 in DNA: TGTGCCAGCAGCCCGGGGACACTCTATGGCTACACCTTC. The whole variable domain, remainder taken from reference TRBV11-2 and TRBJ1-2, is EAGVAQSPRYKIIEKRQSVAFWCNPISGHATLYWYQQILGQGPKLLIQFQNNGVVDDSQLPKDRFSAERLKGVDSTLKIQPAKLEDSAVYLCASSPGTLYGYTFGSGTRLTVV.

The rearrangement joins TRBV4-1 to TRBJ1-6, with D possibly TRBD1 on 5 matching bases. CDR1 is MGHRA, CDR2 YSYEKL, per germline. Trimming left V 3 bases short and J 8 bases short, with 17 bases between. The CDR3 runs 16 residues. The DNA of the CDR3 is TGCGCCAGCAGCCAGGAAACCGGGACGGTTTATTCACCCCTCCACTTT. Translation: CASSQETGTVYSPLHF.

This clonotype was counted a few times. The J gene is TRBJ1-2, the V gene TRBV27, with 9 bases that match TRBD1. Trimming took 5 bases from V and 2 from J; bases not matched to a gene: 9. The CDR3 runs to 16 residues. CDR1 MNHEY and CDR2 SMNVEV come from the germline V gene (reference sequence). For the CDR3, the DNA is TGTGCCAGCAGTCCTCAAAAGGGACAGGGCAACTATGGCTACACCTTC. Translated: CASSPQKGQGNYGYTF.

This clonotype came up a few times. V and J are TRBV7-2 and TRBJ2-3, with TRBD2 matching over 9 bases. The germline CDR1 and CDR2 sequences are SGHTA and FQGNSA. The CDR3 consists of 15 residues. The J segment lost 4 bases and the V segment lost 3 bases, leaving 5 bases of the junction unmatched. The CDR3 DNA reads as TGTGCCAGCAGCTTGGGCGGGGGGGGGCCAGATACGCAGTATTTT. Amino acids: CASSLGGGGPDTQYF.

The chain combines TRBV6-5 with TRBJ2-3, with D tentatively TRBD1 or TRBD2 (7 bases each). Germline loops: CDR1 MNHEY, CDR2 SVGAGI. This CDR3 spans 14 amino acids. V lost 2 bases and J 7 bases, leaving 13 bases between the germline ends. The CDR3 reads CASSYGEGAHTQYF. Here the CDR3 DNA reads TGTGCCAGCAGTTACGGGGAGGGGGCCCATACGCAGTATTTT.

This clonotype was seen once. V usage is TRBV6-1 and J usage is TRBJ2-7; no firm D call. The CDR3 consists of 13 residues. Germline V CDR1 and CDR2: MNHNS, SASEGT. Trimming shortened V by 1 base and J by 7 bases, and 11 bases separated the two germline ends. The CDR3 protein is CASSEGTDLEQYF. In nucleotides, the CDR3 is TGTGCCAGCAGTGAAGGGACCGATCTGGAGCAGTACTTC.

The rearrangement links TRBV20-1 to TRBJ1-1, with TRBD1 identical over 9 bases. This CDR3 contains 16 residues. Germline V gene lookup returns CDR1 DFQATT and CDR2 SNEGSKA (reference sequence). With V trimmed by 2 bases and J by 3 bases, 10 bases remained unmatched. The CDR3 loop is CSARPSPTGGHTEAFF. The CDR3 region has the DNA TGCAGTGCTAGACCCTCTCCGACAGGGGGTCACACTGAAGCTTTCTTT.

This clonotype showed up just once. The chain couples TRBV20-1 to TRBJ2-2; 8 positions match TRBD2. J was trimmed by 5 bases and V by 3 bases; bases with no gene match: 5. Germline V gene lookup returns CDR1 DFQATT and CDR2 SNEGSKA (reference sequence). The CDR3 has 14 amino acids. In DNA, the CDR3 is TGCAGTGCTAGCCCGGGGGGGCCAACCGGGGAGCTGTTTTTT. Its translation: CSASPGGPTGELFF.

A few counts support this clonotype. V is TRBV2 and J is TRBJ1-2; possible D gene TRBD1, 6 bases. V lost 6 bases to trimming and J lost 0 bases, with 14 bases between them. The CDR3 sequence is 15 residues long. The germline V gene has CDR1 SNHLY and CDR2 FYNNEI. The CDR3 nucleotides are TGTGCCAGCAGGGGGGCAAGTCGCGCTAACTATGGCTACACCTTC. Its protein product is CASRGASRANYGYTF.

This clonotype was counted a few times. This chain uses TRBV7-2 with TRBJ2-1, with D possibly TRBD2 on 5 matching bases. Germline V lookup: CDR1 SGHTA, CDR2 FQGNSA. This CDR3 region has 16 residues. V gave up 1 base and J gave up 3 bases, with 13 bases separating them. The CDR3 loop is CASSLGFGLDYNEQFF. The CDR3 DNA reads as TGTGCCAGCAGCTTAGGTTTCGGACTGGACTACAATGAGCAGTTCTTC.

This clonotype came up a few times. At one end, the junction sequence differs from germline, possibly due to a read error. The chain combines TRBV6-2 or TRBV6-3 with TRBJ1-2; the match to TRBD1 covers 7 bases. The CDR3 has 15 amino acids. The germline V gene has CDR1 MNHEY and CDR2 SVGEGT. CDR3 loop: CASSPRPRGQIPLRF. The CDR3 DNA follows: TGTGCCAGCAGTCCCCGGCCTCGGGGACAGATTCCTCTTCGGTTC.

This clonotype occurred a few times. This chain joins TRBV20-1 and TRBJ2-5, with 10 bases identical to TRBD2. The ends lost 3 bases at V and 1 base at J; junction bases unmatched: 5. The CDR3 is 15 amino acids. Looked up from germline, CDR1 is DFQATT and CDR2 is SNEGSKA (reference sequence). The DNA for the CDR3 is TGCAGTGCTAGCCCGTCTAGCGGGGGCCAAGAGACCCAGTACTTC. Protein sequence: CSASPSSGGQETQYF.

J is TRBJ2-7 and V is TRBV5-1; 8 nucleotides align to TRBD1. Looked up from germline, CDR1 is SGHRS and CDR2 is YFSETQ. V lost 3 bases and J lost 3; bases outside the gene matches: 11. This CDR3 contains 16 residues. CDR3 loop: CASSYGEGTGGYEQYF. CDR3 in DNA: TGCGCCAGCAGCTACGGAGAAGGGACAGGAGGCTACGAGCAGTACTTC.

The chain combines TRBV18 with TRBJ2-1; D may be TRBD2 (7 bases). The CDR3 covers 15 residues. Per germline, CDR1 KGHSH and CDR2 LQKENI. Trimming left V 1 base short and J 6 bases short, with 13 bases between. In DNA form, the CDR3 reads TGTGCCAGCTCACCACTGGGGGGGGCCAGCAATGAGCAGTTCTTC. It specifies CASSPLGGASNEQFF.

This clonotype was detected a few times. The V gene is TRBV2, the J gene TRBJ1-6; no clear D gene. Germline CDR1 is SNHLY and CDR2 is FYNNEI. The CDR3 is made up of 11 amino acids. V was pared by 7 bases and J by 5 bases, with 3 bases between. The CDR3: CASKDNSPLHF. The DNA for the CDR3 is TGTGCCAGCAAGGATAATTCACCCCTCCACTTT.

There are a few counts of this clonotype. The chain's CDR3 is CSAELPGQGSSPLHF. The CDR3 DNA is TGCAGTGCGGAACTACCGGGACAGGGGAGTTCACCCCTCCACTTT. This chain joins TRBV20-1 and TRBJ1-6; 10 nucleotides agree with TRBD1. The CDR3 has 15 amino acids. The V segment lost 6 bases and the J segment 9 bases; nucleotides outside the gene matches: 11. CDR1 is DFQATT and CDR2 is SNEGSKA in the germline V gene (reference sequence).

The rearrangement uses TRBV14 and TRBJ2-1; D may correspond to TRBD1 or TRBD2 (5 bases each). The V end lost 4 bases, the J end lost 8 bases, and 15 bases lay between the germline ends. This CDR3 region has 14 residues. Per the germline V gene, CDR1 is SGHDN and CDR2 is FVKESK. CDR3 in DNA: TGTGCCAGCAGCCGGGACCCCCGGGGCCATGAGCAGTTCTTC. Translated: CASSRDPRGHEQFF.

The CDR3 nucleotides are TGTGCCAGTAAACATCCCGGGGAGGGAACCGGGGAGCTGTTTTTT. Translation: CASKHPGEGTGELFF. The chain couples TRBV9 to TRBJ2-2; 7 nucleotides agree with TRBD2. The CDR3 length is 15 residues. V lost 8 bases and J lost 5; bases outside the gene matches: 12. Germline values: CDR1 SGDLS, CDR2 YYNGEE.

CDR3 bases: TGCGCCAGCTCTAGGGCACCAACCCTGATGGAGACCCAGTACTTC. Translation gives CASSRAPTLMETQYF. The chain recombines TRBV4-3 with TRBJ2-5; unclear D gene. The CDR3 sequence is 15 residues long. Germline V lookup: CDR1 LGHNA, CDR2 YSLEER. V was cut by 8 bases and J by 5 bases, with 21 bases left in between.

This clonotype showed up many times. J is TRBJ2-1 and V is TRBV5-6; 8 nucleotides agree with TRBD2. The CDR3 sequence is 14 residues long. Germline V CDR1 and CDR2: SGHDT, YYEEEE. J was trimmed by 12 bases and V by 2 bases; bases with no gene match: 10. CDR3 in amino acids: CASSFGTRMGGQFF. The CDR3 DNA sequence: TGTGCCAGCAGCTTCGGGACTAGAATGGGGGGGCAGTTCTTC.

V gene TRBV29-1 combines with J gene TRBJ2-7, with D unclear. The CDR3 is 11 amino acids. Per the germline V gene, CDR1 is SQVTM and CDR2 is ANQGSEA. The CDR3: CRDMLSYEQYF. The CDR3, as DNA: TGCAGAGATATGCTGTCGTACGAGCAGTACTTC.

This clonotype has just a few counts. The chain employs TRBV6-5 and TRBJ1-5, with D hard to call. From germline, CDR1 is MNHEY and CDR2 SVGAGI. Trimming removed 2 bases at V and 0 bases at J, with 8 bases between. CDR3 size: 15 residues. The chain's CDR3 is CASSYERNSNQPQHF. CDR3 in DNA: TGTGCCAGCAGTTACGAGCGGAATAGCAATCAGCCCCAGCATTTT.

This clonotype showed up just a few times. The V and J genes are TRBV7-9 and TRBJ2-5; a weak D match, TRBD1 (5 bases). The CDR3 length is 15 residues. The germline V gene has CDR1 SEHNR and CDR2 FQNEAQ (reference sequence). V shed 0 bases and J shed 4 bases, with 12 bases lying between them. CDR3 residues: CASSLAGHIGETQYF. The CDR3 coding sequence is TGTGCCAGCAGCTTAGCTGGACACATCGGAGAGACCCAGTACTTC. Full variable domain (outside the CDR3, taken from reference TRBV7-9 and TRBJ2-5): DTGVSQNPRHKITKRGQNVTFRCDPISEHNRLYWYRQTLGQGPEFLTYFQNEAQLEKSRLLSDRFSAERPKGSFSTLEIQRTEQGDSAMYLCASSLAGHIGETQYFGPGTRLLVL.

V usage is TRBV29-1 and J usage is TRBJ2-5; D assignment may be TRBD1 or TRBD2 (5 bases each). With 5 bases removed from V and 1 base from J, the gap between germline ends came to 11 bases. The CDR3 length is 13 residues. Germline V gene data show CDR1 as SQVTM and CDR2 as ANQGSEA. Here the CDR3 DNA reads TGCAGCGTTCACCGAGGGGCCCAAGAGACCCAGTACTTC. Its translation is CSVHRGAQETQYF.

This clonotype occurred many times. This rearrangement joins TRBV4-2 to TRBJ2-7; no clear D. V was shortened by 1 base and J by 1 base, with 8 bases between the two germline ends. The CDR3 runs 14 residues. The germline gives CDR1 LGHNA, CDR2 YNFKEQ. The CDR3 DNA is TGTGCCAGCAGCCAAGGAGCACCTTCCTACGAGCAGTACTTC. It codes for CASSQGAPSYEQYF.

V gene TRBV4-3 combines with J gene TRBJ2-1; 8 nucleotides align to TRBD1. The CDR3 length is 17 residues. V lost 0 bases, J lost 3 bases, and 7 bases stayed unmatched. Germline CDR1 LGHNA, CDR2 YSLEER. The CDR3 loop is CASSQDRGTGGYNEQFF. CDR3 nucleotide sequence: TGCGCCAGCAGCCAAGACCGGGGAACAGGGGGCTACAATGAGCAGTTCTTC.

This clonotype was detected only a few times. The V call is TRBV6-2 or TRBV6-3, the J call TRBJ1-5; no firm D call. CDR3 length: 20 amino acids. V lost 0 bases and J 2 bases, leaving 23 bases between the germline ends. Germline CDR1 and CDR2: MNHEY and SVGEGT. Here the CDR3 DNA reads TGTGCCAGCAGTTACTCGACGGCGGCAGGTCCCCAAGAGGGCAATCAGCCCCAGCATTTT. Translating it yields CASSYSTAAGPQEGNQPQHF.